These 18 T cell receptor beta chains share one sample of origin, sequenced in a study of Ad26.COV2.S vaccination and SARS-CoV-2 variants. Indicated treatment: around 19 received Ad26.COV2.S at low or high dose, single or two shots; roughly five received placebo; per-sample allocation not given. It was on day 63 after the first vaccine or placebo injection that samples were taken. Profiled with immunoSEQ multiplex PCR; TCRdb holds only in-frame clones, not every one. Of about 350,000 clones in the sample, about 88% were seen once. The source material was peripheral blood, sampled in a trial of Ad26.COV2.S vaccine versus placebo. These receptors were taken from a person aged 18-60 years who received the Ad26.COV2.S COVID-19 vaccine or a placebo.

The chain couples TRBV7-6 to TRBJ2-3; D call uncertain. The CDR3 covers 15 residues. The V end lost 5 bases, the J end lost 0 bases, and 12 bases lay between the germline ends. Germline V gene lookup returns CDR1 SGHVS and CDR2 FNYEAQ. The CDR3 DNA follows: TGTGCCAGCAGCCACCGGACGCAAAGCACAGATACGCAGTATTTT. Its translation: CASSHRTQSTDTQYF.

This clone appeared a single time. The chain combines TRBV15 with TRBJ2-1; 8 bases match TRBD2. V lost 5 bases and J lost 3; bases outside the gene matches: 9. Germline V gene data show CDR1 as LNHNV and CDR2 as YYDKDF (reference sequence). This CDR3 comprises 16 residues. The CDR3 reads CATSSGGGPGYNEQFF. The CDR3 bases are TGTGCCACCAGCTCTGGCGGGGGGCCCGGCTACAATGAGCAGTTCTTC. Using reference TRBV15 and TRBJ2-1 for the parts outside the CDR3, the full variable domain is DAMVIQNPRYQVTQFGKPVTLSCSQTLNHNVMYWYQQKSSQAPKLLFHYYDKDFNNEADTPDNFQSRRPNTSFCFLDIRSPGLGDTAMYLCATSSGGGPGYNEQFFGPGTRLTVL.

V and J are TRBV4-1 and TRBJ2-7; D unclear. The V gene lost 4 bases and the J gene lost 2 bases, with 18 bases spanning the gap. Per the germline V gene, CDR1 is MGHRA and CDR2 is YSYEKL. The CDR3 is made up of 16 amino acids. This CDR3 is CASSLSIGGNTYEQYF. CDR3 in DNA: TGCGCCAGCAGCCTAAGTATTGGCGGAAACACCTACGAGCAGTACTTC.

The chain has TRBV24-1 and TRBJ2-5; the D is unclear. V lost 7 bases, J lost 5 bases, and 19 bases lay in between. The CDR3 covers 15 residues. CDR1 KGHDR and CDR2 SFDVKD come from the germline V gene. CDR3 DNA sequence: TGTGCCACCAGCCCACTCATGGCGGCCCCGGAGACCCAGTACTTC. Translated, it gives CATSPLMAAPETQYF.

V usage is TRBV28 and J usage is TRBJ2-5; D is ambiguous. The germline gives CDR1 MDHEN, CDR2 SYDVKM. Trimming shortened V by 2 bases and J by 6 bases, and 13 bases separated the two germline ends. This CDR3 contains 14 residues. This CDR3 is CASSLAAGVKTQYF. CDR3 bases: TGTGCCAGCAGTTTAGCGGCTGGGGTCAAGACCCAGTACTTC.

V is TRBV10-3 and J is TRBJ2-1; 12 positions match TRBD2. Germline V gene lookup returns CDR1 ENHRY and CDR2 SYGVKD. This CDR3 contains 15 residues. The ends lost 5 bases at V and 7 bases at J; junction bases unmatched: 6. This chain's CDR3 is CAISSGTSGYNEQFF. The CDR3 DNA reads as TGTGCCATCAGTTCCGGGACTAGCGGGTATAATGAGCAGTTCTTC.

This clone has just one count. This rearrangement joins TRBV14 to TRBJ2-1; maybe TRBD2 (6 bases). Deletions cut 0 bases from V and 4 bases from J, with 13 bases between. This CDR3 has 16 amino acids. The germline gives CDR1 SGHDN, CDR2 FVKESK. The DNA for the CDR3 is TGTGCCAGCAGCCAAGACGCCGGGAGAGGTTACAATGAGCAGTTCTTC. Translated, it gives CASSQDAGRGYNEQFF.

This clone was recorded once. The chain carries TRBV4-3 and TRBJ2-3, with 9 positions matching TRBD1. Germline-derived CDR1 and CDR2 are LGHNA and YSLEER. The CDR3 is 16 amino acids. The ends lost 1 base at V and 1 base at J; junction bases unmatched: 3. In DNA, the CDR3 is TGCGCCAGCAGCCAAGGTACAGGGGGCGGCACAGATACGCAGTATTTT. It translates to CASSQGTGGGTDTQYF.

The chain links TRBV30 to TRBJ2-7, with TRBD2 matching 10 bases. The CDR3 runs 15 residues. The V and J ends lost 7 bases and 0 bases, in that order; junction bases with no gene match: 9. Germline CDR1 GTSNPN, CDR2 SVGIG (reference sequence). CDR3 loop: CASSGASGSSYEQYF. DNA for the CDR3: TGTGCCTCCTCGGGCGCTAGCGGGAGCTCCTACGAGCAGTACTTC.

This clone occurred once. This chain connects TRBV19 to TRBJ1-1; D is possibly TRBD1 (5 bases). Trimming removed 7 bases from V and 5 bases from J, with 14 bases in between. This CDR3 is 13 amino acids long. The V gene's germline CDR1 is LNHDA and CDR2 SQIVND (reference sequence). The CDR3 spells CASIARGSTEAFF. The CDR3, as DNA: TGTGCCAGTATTGCGAGGGGATCAACTGAAGCTTTCTTT.

The chain carries TRBV7-9 and TRBJ2-2, with D tentatively TRBD2 (5 bases). The CDR3 length is 15 residues. V was pared by 1 base and J by 6 bases, with 12 bases between. Germline values: CDR1 SEHNR, CDR2 FQNEAQ (reference sequence). The DNA of the CDR3 is TGTGCCAGCAGCTTAGGGTTGGCTAGCTCCGGGGAGCTGTTTTTT. Protein sequence: CASSLGLASSGELFF.

The V call is TRBV6-2 or TRBV6-3, the J call TRBJ2-7; 7 nucleotides align to TRBD1. The CDR3 spans 13 residues. Losses at the gene ends were 6 bases for V and 5 bases for J; bases not matched to a gene: 7. Germline assignment: CDR1 MNHEY and CDR2 SVGEGT. CDR3 nucleotide sequence: TGTGCCAGCAGCTTGACAGGGATCAACGAGCAGTACTTC. Protein sequence: CASSLTGINEQYF.

The chain is built from TRBV7-9 and TRBJ1-2, with no clear D. Trimming stripped 5 bases from V and 13 bases from J, with 5 bases between. The CDR3 totals 8 residues. Germline V CDR1 and CDR2: SEHNR, FQNEAQ (reference sequence). The CDR3 bases are TGTGCCAGCAGCCTTTCCACCTTC. Amino acids: CASSLSTF.

The rearrangement uses TRBV12-3 or TRBV12-4 and TRBJ2-7; no definite D call. This CDR3 has 12 residues. V was shortened by 3 bases and J by 4 bases, with 7 bases between the two germline ends. The CDR3 region is CASSLVEYEQYF. The CDR3 DNA sequence: TGTGCCAGCAGTTTGGTGGAATACGAGCAGTACTTC.

In DNA, the CDR3 is TGCGCCAGCAGCCAGCTACCAGAGAGGCCCGGGGAGCTGTTTTTT. Translation gives CASSQLPERPGELFF. The chain links TRBV4-3 to TRBJ2-2, with no clear D. The germline V gene encodes CDR1 LGHNA and CDR2 YSLEER. The CDR3 is 15 residues long. Deletions cut 3 bases from V and 6 bases from J, with 14 bases between.

CDR3 nucleotides: TGTGCCAGCAGCTTAGTTGCAGGGTCGGGCAATCAGCCCCAGCATTTT. It encodes CASSLVAGSGNQPQHF. The chain combines TRBV7-2 with TRBJ1-5; possibly TRBD1 for D (5 bases). V was cut by 1 base and J by 2 bases, with 12 bases left in between. Germline loops: CDR1 SGHTA, CDR2 FQGNSA. This CDR3 spans 16 amino acids.

The V call is TRBV11-2, the J call TRBJ1-1, with a tentative D call TRBD1 (5 bases). This CDR3 spans 15 amino acids. Germline-derived CDR1 and CDR2 are SGHAT and FQNNGV. Trimming removed 5 bases from V and 0 bases from J, with 13 bases in between. The CDR3 reads CASSALGVMNTEAFF. As DNA, the CDR3 is TGTGCCAGCAGCGCCTTAGGGGTTATGAACACTGAAGCTTTCTTT. Supplemented by reference TRBV11-2 and TRBJ1-1, the full variable domain reads EAGVAQSPRYKIIEKRQSVAFWCNPISGHATLYWYQQILGQGPKLLIQFQNNGVVDDSQLPKDRFSAERLKGVDSTLKIQPAKLEDSAVYLCASSALGVMNTEAFFGQGTRLTVV.

In its sample, this clone was seen once. The chain combines TRBV30 with TRBJ1-1, with D possibly TRBD1 on 6 matching bases. Looked up from germline, CDR1 is GTSNPN and CDR2 is SVGIG (reference sequence). This CDR3 has 14 residues. The V and J ends lost 3 bases and 5 bases respectively, with 16 bases between them. The chain's CDR3 is CAWSGYRVGTEAFF. The CDR3 bases are TGTGCCTGGAGCGGCTACAGGGTCGGGACTGAAGCTTTCTTT.